This T cell receptor (beta chain) was retrieved from a study of cytomegalovirus exposure and HLA in healthy donors. Study outcomes and limitations: Within the data, a cluster of highly shared sequence variants was likely a sequencing artifact. Analysis was performed later, and it showed HLA-associated TCR beta chains to be more clonally expanded than equally common others.

Concerning this clone itself: Its antigen is unknown.

V gave up 2 bases and J gave up 6 bases, with 13 bases separating them. Per germline, CDR1 LNHDA and CDR2 SQIVND (reference sequence). The CDR3 covers 14 residues. Donors consisted of healthy bone marrow donors. These donors counted as nominally healthy when sampled, but unrecorded immune exposures were likely. PCR used 60 Vbeta primers and 13 Jbeta primers. Profiled with immunoSEQ multiplex PCR; TCRdb holds only in-frame clones, not every one. The sample holds some 140,000 clones, about four fifths seen once. The chain combines TRBV19 with TRBJ1-1; D is perhaps TRBD1 (6 bases). The sequencing input was PBMCs. This sequence was found in a man younger than 35 in good health and CMV-seronegative. CDR3 amino acids: CASSILRGSPEAFF. CDR3 nucleotide sequence: TGTGCCAGTAGTATACTTAGGGGGTCACCTGAAGCTTTCTTT.